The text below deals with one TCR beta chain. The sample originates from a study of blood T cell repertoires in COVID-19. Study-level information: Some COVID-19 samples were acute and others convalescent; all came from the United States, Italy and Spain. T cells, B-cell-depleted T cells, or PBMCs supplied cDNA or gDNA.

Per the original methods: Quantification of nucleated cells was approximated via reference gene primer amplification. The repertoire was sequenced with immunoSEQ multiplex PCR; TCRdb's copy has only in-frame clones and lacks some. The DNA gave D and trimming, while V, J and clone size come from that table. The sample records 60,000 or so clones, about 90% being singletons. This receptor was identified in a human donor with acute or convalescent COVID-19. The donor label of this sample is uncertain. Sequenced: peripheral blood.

The CDR3 nucleotides read TGTGCCAGCAGCCCCCGGACTAGCATCGTCGCCGGGGAGCTGTTTTTT. Residues: CASSPRTSIVAGELFF. The rearrangement links TRBV9 to TRBJ2-2; 8 bases line up with TRBD2. This CDR3 region has 16 residues. CDR1 and CDR2 from the germline V gene are SGDLS and YYNGEE. The V and J ends lost 4 bases and 6 bases, in that order; junction bases with no gene match: 11.